The 13 T cell receptor beta chains listed next were all sequenced from one sample in a study of T cell responses to AZD1222 COVID-19 vaccine. TCRdb's table, derived via immunoSEQ multiplex PCR, lists solely in-frame clones and lacks some. Of 95,000 to 100,000 clones in the sample, around 89% are singletons; the top ten hold roughly 1.7%. Sequenced material: peripheral blood, taken on day 0 of AZD1222 vaccination. These receptors all come from an adult in good health.

The count of this clone is one. This chain joins TRBV19 and TRBJ2-4; possibly TRBD2 for D (6 bases). In germline, CDR1 is LNHDA, CDR2 SQIVND (reference sequence). Trimming took off 3 bases at V and 1 base at J, with 16 bases between the two ends. CDR3 length: 17 residues. CDR3 coding DNA: TGTGCCAGTAGTATTTCCGTCGGTGCGGGGGCCAAAAACATTCAGTACTTC. The encoded protein is CASSISVGAGAKNIQYF. The variable domain in full, with the rest retrieved from reference TRBV19 and TRBJ2-4, is DGGITQSPKYLFRKEGQNVTLSCEQNLNHDAMYWYRQDPGQGLRLIYYSQIVNDFQKGDIAEGYSVSREKKESFPLTVTSAQKNPTAFYLCASSISVGAGAKNIQYFGAGTRLSVL.

The V gene is TRBV5-5, the J gene TRBJ2-7; TRBD1 matches at 7 bases. J lost 5 bases, V lost 1 base, and 6 bases had no gene match. Germline assignment: CDR1 SGHKS and CDR2 YYEKEE (reference sequence). The CDR3 is made up of 14 amino acids. The CDR3 bases are TGTGCCAGCAGCTTGACACAGGGGAGCGACGAGCAGTACTTC. As protein: CASSLTQGSDEQYF.

This chain connects TRBV3-1 (or the pseudogene TRBV3-2) to TRBJ1-2; D is uncertain. The CDR3 runs to 12 residues. CDR1 is LGHDT and CDR2 is YNNKEL in the germline V gene (reference sequence). Trimming shortened V by 0 bases and J by 8 bases, and 7 bases separated the two germline ends. Here the CDR3 DNA reads TGTGCCAGCAGCCAAGATTTGGAGGGCTACACCTTC. Amino acids: CASSQDLEGYTF.

The chain links TRBV5-1 to TRBJ2-7; D is perhaps TRBD1 (5 bases). V lost 4 bases and J 0 bases, leaving 14 bases between the germline ends. CDR3 length: 15 residues. From germline, CDR1 is SGHRS and CDR2 YFSETQ. The CDR3 DNA is TGCGCCAGCAGCATTGCCCAGGGTAGCTCCTACGAGCAGTACTTC. Its translation is CASSIAQGSSYEQYF.

As concerns this clone: A single base separates this from a much larger clone, so it may be a read error. The V gene is TRBV6-6, the J gene TRBJ1-1; D possibly corresponds to TRBD1 (5 bases). Germline CDR1 MNHNY, CDR2 SVGAGI (reference sequence). CDR3 length equals 13 residues. Trimming took 6 bases from V and 1 from J, leaving 9 bases between them. CDR3 DNA sequence: TGTGCCAGCAGCCCGACAGAGAACACTGAAGCTTTCTTT. This gives the protein CASSPTENTEAFF.

This chain's CDR3 is CATSDRPPGTVKNTEAFF. Here the CDR3 DNA reads TGTGCCACCAGTGATAGACCCCCCGGGACAGTTAAGAACACTGAAGCTTTCTTT. V gene TRBV24-1 combines with J gene TRBJ1-1, with 7 bases lining up with TRBD1. Unmatched junction bases numbered 13, after V lost 3 bases and J lost 1 base. The CDR3 extends over 18 amino acids. Germline assignment: CDR1 KGHDR and CDR2 SFDVKD.

The chain employs TRBV4-3 and TRBJ1-2; 8 nucleotides line up with TRBD1. CDR3 length: 14 amino acids. Germline loops: CDR1 LGHNA, CDR2 YSLEER. J lost 5 bases, V lost 3 bases, and 5 bases had no gene match. In nucleotides, the CDR3 is TGCGCCAGCAGCCAGGACAGGGCTGGTTATGGCTACACCTTC. Its translation is CASSQDRAGYGYTF.

This chain uses TRBV6-5 with TRBJ2-2; 8 positions match TRBD1. V lost 6 bases, J lost 1 base, and 4 bases stayed unmatched. Per germline, CDR1 MNHEY and CDR2 SVGAGI. The CDR3 contains 15 residues. In nucleotides, the CDR3 is TGTGCCAGCAGGGAGGGGACAGGGAACACCGGGGAGCTGTTTTTT. This encodes CASREGTGNTGELFF.

There are a few counts of this clone. The rearrangement joins TRBV28 to TRBJ1-2; unclear D gene. The germline V gene encodes CDR1 MDHEN and CDR2 SYDVKM. The CDR3 extends over 12 amino acids. V was trimmed by 2 bases and J by 7 bases, leaving 8 bases between them. This CDR3 is CASSLGIGGYTF. DNA of the CDR3: TGTGCCAGCAGTTTAGGGATCGGTGGCTACACCTTC.

The rearrangement joins TRBV7-9 to TRBJ1-6; 8 nucleotides align to TRBD1. V shed 4 bases and J 3 bases; nucleotides not matched to a gene: 5. CDR3 length equals 16 residues. Germline lookup yields CDR1 SEHNR and CDR2 FQNEAQ (reference sequence). In DNA form, the CDR3 reads TGTGCCAGCAGCTCCCGGGACAGGAGCTATAATTCACCCCTCCACTTT. As protein: CASSSRDRSYNSPLHF. The full variable domain, rest sourced from reference TRBV7-9 and TRBJ1-6, is DTGVSQNPRHKITKRGQNVTFRCDPISEHNRLYWYRQTLGQGPEFLTYFQNEAQLEKSRLLSDRFSAERPKGSFSTLEIQRTEQGDSAMYLCASSSRDRSYNSPLHFGNGTRLTVT.

The chain joins TRBV16 to TRBJ2-1; TRBD2 aligns across 7 bases. The CDR3 covers 17 residues. Germline V gene data show CDR1 as KGHSY and CDR2 as FQNENV. V lost 0 bases and J lost 4; bases outside the gene matches: 9. The CDR3 sequence is CASSQSRASGDYNEQFF. The DNA for the CDR3 is TGTGCCAGCAGCCAATCTAGGGCTAGCGGTGATTACAATGAGCAGTTCTTC.

This clone was detected once. The chain employs TRBV2 and TRBJ1-4; 10 nucleotides agree with TRBD1. From germline, CDR1 is SNHLY and CDR2 FYNNEI. V was clipped by 6 bases and J by 0 bases; unmatched bases: 7. The CDR3 length is 17 residues. CDR3 DNA sequence: TGTGCCAGCAGCGTCCCGGGACAGGGGACAACTAATGAAAAACTGTTTTTT. Amino acids: CASSVPGQGTTNEKLFF.

The V and J genes are TRBV30 and TRBJ1-4; D is possibly TRBD1 (5 bases). Trimming took 5 bases from V and 2 from J, leaving 12 bases between them. Germline CDR1 reads GTSNPN; CDR2 reads SVGIG (reference sequence). CDR3 length: 14 amino acids. In DNA form, the CDR3 reads TGTGCCTGGGTAGAGCCAGGGACTAATGAAAAACTGTTTTTT. Its translation: CAWVEPGTNEKLFF. The whole variable domain, filled in from reference TRBV30 and TRBJ1-4, reads SQTIHQWPATLVQPVGSPLSLECTVEGTSNPNLYWYRQAAGRGLQLLFYSVGIGQISSEVPQNLSASRPQDRQFILSSKKLLLSDSGFYLCAWVEPGTNEKLFFGSGTQLSVL.